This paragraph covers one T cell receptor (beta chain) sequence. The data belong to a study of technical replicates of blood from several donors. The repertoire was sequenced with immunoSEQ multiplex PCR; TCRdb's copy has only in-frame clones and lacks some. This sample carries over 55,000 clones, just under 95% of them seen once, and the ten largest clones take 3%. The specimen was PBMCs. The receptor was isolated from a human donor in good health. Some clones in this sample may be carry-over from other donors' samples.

The CDR3 bases are TGCGCCAGCAGCCAAGGGGCTGGACAGCTAGCAGAGACCCAGTACTTC. The encoded protein is CASSQGAGQLAETQYF. The chain carries TRBV4-1 and TRBJ2-5; D is possibly TRBD1 (6 bases). V lost 1 base to trimming and J lost 4 bases, with 16 bases between them. This CDR3 contains 16 residues. The germline CDR1 and CDR2 sequences are MGHRA and YSYEKL.